This passage covers 26 T cell receptor beta chains from one sample sequenced in a study of identical twins. TCRdb recomputed calls from the 5' RACE reads with MiXCR, one row per CDR3 protein. The repertoire has 640,000 or so distinct CDR3 sequences, around 5.7% of them found once; the top ten carry around 1.7%. The sequenced sample consisted of naive T cells sorted from blood. Receptors originate from a man aged 18 to 29 in good health.

This clonotype has a count of ten or more. The chain recombines TRBV27 with TRBJ1-1, with D tentatively TRBD1 (5 bases). The V end lost 0 bases, the J end lost 1 base, and 9 bases lay between the germline ends. Per the germline V gene, CDR1 is MNHEY and CDR2 is SMNVEV (reference sequence). The CDR3 consists of 15 residues. As DNA, the CDR3 is TGTGCCAGCAGTTTATCGACGGGGCCGAACACTGAAGCTTTCTTT. It is translated as CASSLSTGPNTEAFF.

This clonotype appeared a few times. The chain employs TRBV7-2 and TRBJ2-3; 9 nucleotides line up with TRBD2. The CDR3 extends over 15 amino acids. The V segment lost 5 bases and the J segment 2 bases; nucleotides outside the gene matches: 5. The germline CDR1 and CDR2 sequences are SGHTA and FQGNSA. In DNA, the CDR3 is TGTGCCAGCAGCCTTAGCGGGAGAAACACAGATACGCAGTATTTT. Translating gives CASSLSGRNTDTQYF.

This clonotype has ten or more counts. The chain joins TRBV12-3 or TRBV12-4 to TRBJ2-2; D uncertain. The CDR3 is made up of 13 amino acids. V was clipped by 5 bases and J by 6 bases, with 10 bases between them. CDR3 loop: CASSTLRSGELFF. The CDR3 DNA follows: TGTGCCAGCAGTACCCTCCGGTCCGGGGAGCTGTTTTTT.

This clonotype was recorded at least ten times. This chain joins TRBV12-3 or TRBV12-4 and TRBJ2-3; D not resolved. V lost 8 bases and J 3 bases, leaving 9 bases between the germline ends. The CDR3 length is 12 residues. CDR3: CASFGFTDTQYF. The DNA for the CDR3 is TGTGCCAGCTTTGGATTTACAGATACGCAGTATTTT.

This clonotype occurred many times. The rearrangement uses TRBV4-3 and TRBJ2-1; 7 bases are a match to TRBD2. The CDR3 sequence is 16 residues long. Germline lookup yields CDR1 LGHNA and CDR2 YSLEER. The trim removed 0 bases at V and 3 bases at J, leaving 5 bases unmatched. The CDR3: CASSQDLASGYNEQFF. The CDR3 DNA sequence: TGCGCCAGCAGCCAAGATCTCGCTAGCGGCTACAATGAGCAGTTCTTC.

This clonotype was picked up many times. This rearrangement joins TRBV7-2 to TRBJ1-2, with a tentative D call TRBD1 (5 bases). The V gene lost 1 base and the J gene lost 8 bases, with 14 bases spanning the gap. Per germline, CDR1 SGHTA and CDR2 FQGNSA. The CDR3 spans 14 residues. Written as DNA, the CDR3 is TGTGCCAGCAGCTTAGGGGACTCTTGGAAGGGCTACACCTTC. Translating gives CASSLGDSWKGYTF.

The sample holds many counts of this clonotype. This rearrangement joins TRBV29-1 to TRBJ1-4, with a possible D match to TRBD1 (5 bases). Trimming cost V 7 bases and J 5 bases, with 11 bases left between them. Germline V CDR1 and CDR2: SQVTM, ANQGSEA. This CDR3 comprises 12 residues. The CDR3 loop is CSGGDPNEKLFF. The DNA for the CDR3 is TGCAGCGGGGGGGATCCAAATGAAAAACTGTTTTTT.

This clonotype was counted ten times or more. V and J are TRBV12-3 or TRBV12-4 and TRBJ2-1; 12 nucleotides line up with TRBD1. The CDR3 consists of 15 residues. V lost 10 bases, J lost 6 bases, and 10 bases stayed unmatched. The CDR3 coding sequence is TGTGCCACCCAGCCTCTGGGACAGGGGGCCAATGAGCAGTTCTTC. This encodes CATQPLGQGANEQFF.

The J gene is TRBJ1-2, the V gene TRBV18; D possibly corresponds to TRBD1 (5 bases). The ends were cut back, 3 bases at V and 0 bases at J, with 11 bases in the middle. CDR1 and CDR2 (germline): KGHSH, LQKENI. There are 15 residues in the CDR3. The CDR3 is CASSPRGTTNYGYTF. CDR3 sequence (DNA): TGTGCCAGCTCACCGCGAGGGACCACTAACTATGGCTACACCTTC.

This sequence joins TRBV27 and TRBJ2-1, with 9 positions matching TRBD2. The V and J ends lost 0 bases and 10 bases, in that order; junction bases with no gene match: 4. The CDR3 extends over 14 amino acids. The V gene's germline CDR1 is MNHEY and CDR2 SMNVEV (reference sequence). The CDR3 sequence is CASSLSFLAGEQFF. CDR3 DNA: TGTGCCAGCAGTTTATCGTTCCTAGCGGGAGAGCAGTTCTTC.

Many counts were recorded for this clonotype. This chain uses TRBV7-2 with TRBJ2-7; 8 bases line up with TRBD1. CDR3 length equals 15 residues. The V gene's germline CDR1 is SGHTA and CDR2 FQGNSA. J was trimmed by 3 bases and V by 1 base; bases with no gene match: 5. The CDR3 DNA is TGTGCCAGCAGCTTAGAACCGGGACAGGTCTACGAGCAGTACTTC. Encoded protein: CASSLEPGQVYEQYF.

This clonotype was detected many times. The chain combines TRBV12-3 or TRBV12-4 with TRBJ2-3; D possibly corresponds to TRBD2 (6 bases). Trimming left V 6 bases short and J 5 bases short, with 18 bases between. The CDR3 totals 15 residues. CDR3 coding DNA: TGTGCCAGCAGGCTCTGGGGAGGTCGGGGAGATACGCAGTATTTT. Its translation is CASRLWGGRGDTQYF.

The V gene is TRBV2, the J gene TRBJ2-5; D is uncertain. The CDR3 runs 12 residues. CDR1 SNHLY and CDR2 FYNNEI come from the germline V gene. Trimming stripped 10 bases from V and 2 bases from J, with 11 bases between. The CDR3 DNA follows: TGTGCCACTCACGGCAGACAAGAGACCCAGTACTTC. Its protein product is CATHGRQETQYF.

In its sample, this clonotype was seen many times. The J gene is TRBJ2-5, the V gene TRBV6-6; D tentatively reads TRBD1 or TRBD2 (5 bases each). Trimming took 2 bases from V and 4 from J, leaving 8 bases between them. The CDR3 is made up of 13 amino acids. Per the germline V gene, CDR1 is MNHNY and CDR2 is SVGAGI (reference sequence). The CDR3 DNA is TGTGCCAGCAGTTACGTAGGGACAGAGACCCAGTACTTC. This encodes CASSYVGTETQYF.

This clonotype occurred many times. This chain uses TRBV10-3 with TRBJ1-1; 7 bases match TRBD1. J lost 4 bases, V lost 4 bases, and 6 bases had no gene match. Germline CDR1 ENHRY, CDR2 SYGVKD. The CDR3 is 14 amino acids. CDR3 in amino acids: CAISGQGGSTEAFF. The CDR3 DNA sequence: TGTGCCATCAGTGGACAGGGTGGTTCCACTGAAGCTTTCTTT.

V gene TRBV5-5 combines with J gene TRBJ2-2, with TRBD2 as a possible D gene (5 bases). The CDR3 extends over 16 amino acids. V was cut by 0 bases and J by 4 bases, with 13 bases left in between. Per germline, CDR1 SGHKS and CDR2 YYEKEE (reference sequence). Written as DNA, the CDR3 is TGTGCCAGCAGCTTGGCCGCGTGGGAGAGCACCGGGGAGCTGTTTTTT. Protein product: CASSLAAWESTGELFF.

The chain combines TRBV7-2 with TRBJ2-7; 10 positions match TRBD1. CDR1 and CDR2 (germline): SGHTA, FQGNSA. With 1 base clipped from V and 3 bases from J, the junction kept 3 bases outside the gene matches. This CDR3 comprises 15 residues. CDR3 amino acids: CASSLVGQGDYEQYF. The CDR3 region has the DNA TGTGCCAGCAGCTTAGTTGGACAGGGGGACTACGAGCAGTACTTC.

The V gene is TRBV29-1, the J gene TRBJ2-1; D is possibly TRBD1 (6 bases). Trimming took 7 bases from V and 5 from J, leaving 12 bases between them. Germline V gene sequence: CDR1 SQVTM, CDR2 ANQGSEA. This CDR3 contains 12 residues. The CDR3 loop is CSASQGHNEQFF. In DNA form, the CDR3 reads TGCAGCGCCTCACAGGGACACAATGAGCAGTTCTTC.

This clonotype was seen many times. This chain links TRBV5-6 with TRBJ2-2; TRBD1 agrees at 8 bases. The germline CDR1 and CDR2 sequences are SGHDT and YYEEEE. The CDR3 has 15 residues. V lost 4 bases to trimming and J lost 7 bases; unmatched junction nucleotides: 9. The CDR3 region has the DNA TGTGCCAGCAGCCCCGGACAGGGTTTCGGCGGGGAGCTGTTTTTT. Protein product: CASSPGQGFGGELFF.

The chain joins TRBV24-1 to TRBJ2-3; tentative D call: TRBD1 (5 bases). The CDR3 is 15 residues long. The V gene's germline CDR1 is KGHDR and CDR2 SFDVKD. Trimming pared 0 bases from V and 1 base from J, leaving 7 bases between. The CDR3 here is CATSDLRGGTDTQYF. The DNA of the CDR3 is TGTGCCACCAGTGATTTGAGGGGTGGCACAGATACGCAGTATTTT.

In this sample, this clonotype turned up many times. The chain joins TRBV7-2 to TRBJ1-2; the match to TRBD1 covers 9 bases. Germline trimming cut 1 base from V and 3 bases from J; bases unmatched to any gene: 0. The CDR3 loop spans 14 amino acids. Germline V gene sequence: CDR1 SGHTA, CDR2 FQGNSA. Here the CDR3 reads CASSLGQGDYGYTF. CDR3 coding DNA: TGTGCCAGCAGCTTAGGACAGGGGGACTATGGCTACACCTTC.

This clonotype was detected many times. CDR3 loop: CATAINPLSNQPQHF. Here the CDR3 DNA reads TGTGCCACAGCCATAAACCCGCTTAGCAATCAGCCCCAGCATTTT. The V and J genes are TRBV15 and TRBJ1-5; no reliable D call. The V end was cut by 9 bases, the J end by 0 bases, with 15 bases between. CDR3 size: 15 residues. Germline-derived CDR1 and CDR2 are LNHNV and YYDKDF (reference sequence). Based on the CDR3 plus reference TRBV15 and TRBJ1-5, the full variable domain is DAMVIQNPRYQVTQFGKPVTLSCSQTLNHNVMYWYQQKSSQAPKLLFHYYDKDFNNEADTPDNFQSRRPNTSFCFLDIRSPGLGDTAMYLCATAINPLSNQPQHFGDGTRLSIL.

This clonotype was observed at least ten times. The V gene is TRBV20-1, the J gene TRBJ2-3; TRBD1 matches at 10 bases. The germline gives CDR1 DFQATT, CDR2 SNEGSKA (reference sequence). Trimming removed 5 bases from V and 3 bases from J; junction bases left unmatched: 8. CDR3 length: 15 residues. The CDR3 nucleotides are TGCAGTGCTGCTTCCGGGACAGGGGATACAGATACGCAGTATTTT. Residues: CSAASGTGDTDTQYF.

This clonotype has a count of ten or more. The chain combines TRBV29-1 with TRBJ2-3, with D maybe TRBD2 (5 bases). Germline CDR1 SQVTM, CDR2 ANQGSEA. V was pared by 4 bases and J by 0 bases, with 11 bases between. This CDR3 region has 14 residues. CDR3: CSVGLRGSTDTQYF. CDR3 sequence (DNA): TGCAGCGTTGGACTCCGCGGGAGCACAGATACGCAGTATTTT.

The sample holds many counts of this clonotype. This rearrangement joins TRBV28 to TRBJ2-5, with 8 bases aligning to TRBD2. J gave up 4 bases and V 7 bases, and 8 bases lay outside the gene matches. The CDR3 loop spans 14 amino acids. Germline CDR1 is MDHEN and CDR2 is SYDVKM. Here the CDR3 DNA reads TGTGCCAGCAAACCTAGCGGGCCGCCAGAGACCCAGTACTTC. Amino acids: CASKPSGPPETQYF.

This clonotype was detected only a few times. The chain joins TRBV7-6 to TRBJ1-5; D not resolved. V dropped 5 bases and J dropped 2 bases, with 13 bases sitting between them. The CDR3 spans 15 residues. Germline CDR1 is SGHVS and CDR2 is FNYEAQ. The CDR3 protein is CASSRNAEGNQPQHF. CDR3 bases: TGTGCCAGCAGCCGCAATGCGGAGGGCAATCAGCCCCAGCATTTT.